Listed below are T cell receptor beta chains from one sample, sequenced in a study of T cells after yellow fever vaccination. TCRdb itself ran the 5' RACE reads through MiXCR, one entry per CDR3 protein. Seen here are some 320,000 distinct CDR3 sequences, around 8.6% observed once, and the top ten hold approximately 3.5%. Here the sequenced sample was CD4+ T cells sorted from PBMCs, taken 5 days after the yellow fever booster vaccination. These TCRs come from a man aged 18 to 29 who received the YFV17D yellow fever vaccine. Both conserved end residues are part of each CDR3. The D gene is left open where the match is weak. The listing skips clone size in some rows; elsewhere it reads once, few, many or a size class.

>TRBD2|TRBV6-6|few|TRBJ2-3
CASSSTLAGLTDTQYF
TGTGCCAGCAGTTCCACACTAGCGGGGCTCACAGATACGCAGTATTTT
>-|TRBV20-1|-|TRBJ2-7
CSATMGYEQYF
TGCAGTGCTACAATGGGCTACGAGCAGTACTTC
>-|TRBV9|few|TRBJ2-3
CASSRQAVTDTQYF
TGTGCCAGCAGCCGACAAGCCGTCACAGATACGCAGTATTTT
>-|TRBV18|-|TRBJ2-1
CASSHSGVRTYNEQFF
TGTGCCAGCTCACACTCAGGGGTGAGGACCTACAATGAGCAGTTCTTC
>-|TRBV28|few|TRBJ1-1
CASIWTENTEAFF
TGTGCCAGCATATGGACAGAGAACACTGAAGCTTTCTTT
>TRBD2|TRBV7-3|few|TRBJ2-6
CASSPREGSGANVLTF
TGTGCCAGCAGCCCCCGGGAGGGGTCTGGGGCCAACGTCCTGACTTTC
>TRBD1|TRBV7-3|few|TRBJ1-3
CASSLTTGIGNTIYF
TGTGCCAGCAGCTTAACGACAGGGATTGGAAACACCATATATTTT
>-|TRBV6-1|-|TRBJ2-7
CASSPPDSLGYEQYF
TGTGCCAGCTCACCGCCCGACAGCTTGGGATACGAGCAGTACTTC
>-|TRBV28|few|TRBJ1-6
CAITGHTNSPLHF
TGTGCTATTACCGGACACACAAATTCACCCCTCCACTTT
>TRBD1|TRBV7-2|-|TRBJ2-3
CASSRTGLQGAQDTQYF
TGTGCCAGCAGCCGCACGGGCCTGCAGGGGGCCCAAGATACGCAGTATTTT
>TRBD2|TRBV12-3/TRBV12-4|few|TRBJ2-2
CASSRRSGGAAGELFF
TGTGCCAGCAGTAGACGGAGCGGGGGGGCCGCCGGGGAGCTGTTTTTT
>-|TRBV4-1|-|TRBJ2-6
CASSQKNSGANVLTF
TGCGCCAGCAGCCAGAAAAACTCTGGGGCCAACGTCCTGACTTTC
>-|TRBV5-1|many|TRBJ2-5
CASSLLPGGETQYF
TGCGCCAGCAGCTTGTTACCAGGCGGCGAGACCCAGTACTTC
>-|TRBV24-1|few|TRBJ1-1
CATSDFPGARAFF
TGTGCCACCAGTGATTTTCCGGGGGCGCGGGCTTTCTTT
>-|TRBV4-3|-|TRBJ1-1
CASSRKQGGTEAFF
TGCGCCAGCAGCCGAAAACAGGGAGGGACTGAAGCTTTCTTT